The 30 T cell receptor beta chains below come from one sample, sequenced in a study of tumor-infiltrating lymphocytes in primary liver carcinoma. Production of TCR beta cDNA used approximately 0.55 ug total RNA together with a constant-region primer. Libraries for TCR beta were built through three nested multiplex PCR rounds, which together made up a slightly modified ARM-PCR procedure. The first two PCR rounds, roughly 11 cycles each, used TRBV1-TRBV30 forward primers and a C-beta reverse primer. TCRdb used MiXCR to reprocess the multiplex PCR reads, holding one entry per CDR3 protein. Of 100,000 to 150,000 distinct CDR3 sequences in the sample, 64% were seen once. Taking about 18-30 mg of unsorted bulk tissue, the authors co-extracted RNA and DNA. Sequenced: liver tumor tissue from sampling region 3. Subset specified: tumor region T3, left-lateral pole. Receptors originate from a woman aged 55-69 years with primary liver carcinoma and hepatitis B virus infection.

As regards this clonotype: Possible read error: a much larger clone is one base away. CDR3 protein: CASRGRVNTETFF. CDR3 DNA sequence: TGTGCCAGCCGAGGACGGGTGAACACTGAAACTTTCTTT. This chain uses TRBV12-3 or TRBV12-4 with TRBJ1-1; no definite D call. The CDR3 runs 13 residues.

Note on this clonotype: Germline and junction disagree at one end, which may indicate a read error. The J gene is TRBJ2-7, the V gene TRBV10-2, with D tentatively TRBD2 (6 bases). Germline loops: CDR1 WSHSY, CDR2 SAAADI. The length of the CDR3 is 14 residues. CDR3 DNA sequence: TGCGCCAGCAGTGGGAGCGGGTTCTCCCACGAGCAGTACTTC. This codes for CASSGSGFSHEQYF.

With regard to this clonotype: A much more abundant neighbour one base away suggests this may be a read error. This sequence joins TRBV28 and TRBJ1-6, with unresolved D. This CDR3 spans 15 amino acids. CDR1 and CDR2 from the germline V gene are MDHEN and SYDVKM. CDR3 protein: CASSSPPRGNSPRHF. The DNA of the CDR3 is TGTGCCAGCAGTTCTCCACCCCGCGGTAATTCACCCCGCCACTTT.

This clonotype appeared a few times. This chain uses TRBV28 with TRBJ1-1, with 8 nucleotides matching TRBD1. Per germline, CDR1 MDHEN and CDR2 SYDVKM. This CDR3 comprises 14 residues. The V and J ends lost 6 bases and 5 bases, in that order; junction bases with no gene match: 8. CDR3 in DNA: TGTGCCAGCAGCCGTTCCAGGGGGCGGACTGAAGCTTTCTTT. Translated: CASSRSRGRTEAFF.

This clonotype has more than one count but fewer than ten. A read error may account for a junction end that differs from germline. This chain connects TRBV11-2 to TRBJ1-6; a weak D match, TRBD1 (5 bases). CDR1 and CDR2 from the germline V gene are SGHAT and FQNNGV. The CDR3 extends over 12 amino acids. The CDR3 DNA follows: TGTGCCAGCGGCATAGCAGGGCAAACCCTCCACTTC. The encoded protein is CASGIAGQTLHF.

In the case of this clonotype: At one end the junction does not follow the germline gene, possibly because of a read error. The chain couples TRBV29-1 to TRBJ1-1; D call uncertain. Germline V CDR1 and CDR2: SQVTM, ANQGSEA. CDR3 length equals 14 residues. Here the CDR3 reads CSVRRGREDTEAFF. The DNA for the CDR3 is TGCAGCGTCCGACGGGGAAGGGAAGACACAGAAGCTTTCTTT.

In regard to this clonotype: An end of the junction does not agree with germline; a read error may underlie this. The gene calls are TRBV28 and TRBJ1-5; D call uncertain. Germline V gene data show CDR1 as MDHEN and CDR2 as SYDVKM. The CDR3 contains 18 residues. CDR3 in amino acids: CVSSPPGGATYSNQPRHF. CDR3 sequence (DNA): TGTGTCAGCAGTCCCCCCGGAGGAGCCACCTATAGCAATCAGCCCCGGCATTTT. The full variable domain, with the rest looked up from reference TRBV28 and TRBJ1-5, is DVKVTQSSRYLVKRTGEKVFLECVQDMDHENMFWYRQDPGLGLRLIYFSYDVKMKEKGDIPEGYSVSREKKERFSLILESASTNQTSMYLCVSSPPGGATYSNQPRHFGDGTRLSIL.

Comment on this clonotype: Since a much larger clone is just one base distant, this may be a read error. The chain is built from TRBV7-8 and TRBJ1-2; D is possibly TRBD1 (6 bases). The CDR3 loop spans 16 amino acids. CDR1 and CDR2 (germline): SGHVS, FQNEAQ. The DNA for the CDR3 is TGTGCCAGCAACTTAGTCGGTGTCCGGGCAGGGGCTGGCTACACCTTC. Its protein product is CASNLVGVRAGAGYTF.

Concerning this clonotype itself: The CDR3 does not close with the conserved phenylalanine or tryptophan, likely indicating a read error. This rearrangement joins TRBV29-1 to TRBJ1-2, with TRBD1 matching over 9 bases. The CDR3 is 16 residues long. CDR1 SQVTM and CDR2 ANQGSEA come from the germline V gene. V gave up 6 bases and J gave up 7 bases; unmatched junction bases: 18. The CDR3 bases are TGCAGCGTCCTCCTGGACAGGGGATCGGTTTCGGGTGGCTACACCCTC. Translating it yields CSVLLDRGSVSGGYTL.

To note about this clonotype: The junction differs from germline at one of its ends, possibly a read error. V usage is TRBV11-2 and J usage is TRBJ2-2, with D maybe TRBD2 (5 bases). The CDR3 spans 15 residues. Germline CDR1 SGHAT, CDR2 FQNNGV. CDR3 coding DNA: TGCGTCAGCGGCCCTCCGCAAGGACCGACCGGGGAGCTGTTTTTT. As protein: CVSGPPQGPTGELFF.

With respect to this clonotype: One junction end does not reproduce the germline sequence, and a read error may be involved. The chain combines TRBV5-1 with TRBJ2-5, with 10 bases matching TRBD1. Germline assignment: CDR1 SGHRS and CDR2 YFSETQ. This CDR3 contains 17 residues. CDR3 in amino acids: CASSFLFHGTGEKTHYF. As DNA, the CDR3 is TGCGCCAGCAGCTTCTTATTCCACGGGACAGGGGAGAAGACCCACTACTTC.

In its sample, this clonotype was seen many times. The rearrangement uses TRBV29-1 and TRBJ1-1, with a possible D match to TRBD1 (6 bases). Trimming took 1 base from V and 1 from J, leaving 13 bases between them. This CDR3 is built from 15 residues. Germline-derived CDR1 and CDR2 are SQVTM and ANQGSEA. CDR3 amino acids: CSVEGLMGQNTEAFF. CDR3 coding DNA: TGCAGCGTTGAAGGACTTATGGGACAGAACACTGAAGCTTTCTTT.

This clonotype appeared many times. The chain recombines TRBV5-1 with TRBJ1-5; 7 bases are a match to TRBD1. The CDR3 is 14 amino acids. Germline-derived CDR1 and CDR2 are SGHRS and YFSETQ. The junction had 6 bases not matched to a gene; V was cut back by 4 bases and J by 5 bases. As DNA, the CDR3 is TGCGCCAGCAGCGTATCAGGGGGGGATCAGCCCCAGCATTTT. It encodes CASSVSGGDQPQHF.

By share, this clonotype counts as medium-sized (0.01 to 0.1%). The chain combines TRBV6-5 with TRBJ2-3, with a possible D match to TRBD2 (5 bases). CDR3 length equals 15 residues. The germline V and J ends were trimmed by 8 bases and 6 bases, with 21 bases remaining between them. CDR1 and CDR2 from the germline V gene are MNHEY and SVGAGI. CDR3 bases: TGTGCCAGCGCAAGTCGCGGAGGAAGGGCGGATACGCAGTATTTT. Its protein is CASASRGGRADTQYF.

This clonotype was seen once. Its ends do not fully match the called genes, so a read error is possible. The rearrangement links TRBV11-2 to TRBJ2-3; 7 bases agree with TRBD1. The length of the CDR3 is 15 residues. CDR1 is SGHAT, CDR2 FQNNGV, per germline. In DNA form, the CDR3 reads TGTGCCAACGGCCCACAGGGGTCAGACATAGATAGGCAGTATTTT. Its translation: CANGPQGSDIDRQYF.

This clonotype was detected ten times or more. The chain has TRBV29-1 and TRBJ2-2; TRBD1 might be the D (5 bases). Germline-derived CDR1 and CDR2 are SQVTM and ANQGSEA. The CDR3 spans 14 residues. The V end lost 5 bases, the J end lost 3 bases, and 13 bases lay between the germline ends. CDR3 loop: CSVIIIRDTGELFF. CDR3 sequence (DNA): TGCAGCGTTATAATTATCAGGGACACCGGGGAGCTGTTTTTT.

About this clonotype itself: At one end, the junction sequence differs from germline, possibly due to a read error. This CDR3 reads CSAGGGAGANVMTF. In DNA, the CDR3 is TGCAGCGCCGGAGGGGGAGCTGGGGCCAACGTCATGACTTTC. The chain has TRBV29-1 and TRBJ2-6; D possibly uses TRBD1 or TRBD2 (6 bases each). Germline assignment: CDR1 SQVTM and CDR2 ANQGSEA. The CDR3 totals 14 residues.

This clonotype occurred a few times. The chain employs TRBV18 and TRBJ2-5, with 9 bases that match TRBD1. V shed 8 bases and J 4 bases; nucleotides not matched to a gene: 8. Germline CDR1 reads KGHSH; CDR2 reads LQKENI. The CDR3 length is 14 residues. The CDR3 loop reads CASLNRGRGETQYF. The CDR3 bases are TGTGCCAGCCTAAACAGGGGGCGTGGAGAGACCCAGTACTTC. Variable domain in full (rest from reference TRBV18 and TRBJ2-5): NAGVMQNPRHLVRRRGQEARLRCSPMKGHSHVYWYRQLPEEGLKFMVYLQKENIIDESGMPKERFSAEFPKEGPSILRIQQVVRGDSAAYFCASLNRGRGETQYFGPGTRLLVL.

The V gene is TRBV24-1, the J gene TRBJ2-3, with D maybe TRBD1 (5 bases). Per the germline V gene, CDR1 is KGHDR and CDR2 is SFDVKD. The V end lost 7 bases, the J end lost 1 base, and 8 bases lay between the germline ends. The CDR3 covers 13 residues. This CDR3 reads CATSATGTDTQYF. The CDR3 nucleotides are TGTGCCACCAGCGCGACAGGCACAGATACGCAGTATTTT.

Note on this clonotype: This sequence may be a read error, since a much larger clone differs from it by one base. The gene calls are TRBV6-2 or TRBV6-3 and TRBJ2-5; weak D call: TRBD1 (6 bases). Deletions cut 11 bases from V and 5 bases from J, with 21 bases between. Per the germline V gene, CDR1 is MNHEY and CDR2 is SVGEGT. The CDR3 runs to 14 residues. The CDR3 DNA sequence: TGTGCCGGCGGACTCTTAGGGGGAGCGGAGACCCAGTACTTC. As protein: CAGGLLGGAETQYF.

As for this clonotype: The junction does not match germline at one end; this may be a read error. V gene TRBV11-2 combines with J gene TRBJ2-6; TRBD1 or TRBD2 may be the D gene (5 bases each). The CDR3 spans 20 residues. Per germline, CDR1 SGHAT and CDR2 FQNNGV. Written as DNA, the CDR3 is TGTGACAGCAGCTTAGCGTCGCTGTGCAGGGTAGACTCTGGGGCCAACGTCCTGACTTTC. Residues: CDSSLASLCRVDSGANVLTF.

This clonotype was counted a few times. This could be a read error, since a much larger clone is one nucleotide away. The chain links TRBV6-1 to TRBJ1-1; 7 nucleotides align to TRBD1. V was pared by 2 bases and J by 4 bases, with 7 bases of the junction left unmatched. Germline assignment: CDR1 MNHNS and CDR2 SASEGT. There are 15 residues in the CDR3. The CDR3 DNA follows: TGTGCCAGCAGTGAACCTGACAGGGTGAGCACTGAAGCTTTCTTT. It encodes CASSEPDRVSTEAFF.

A note on this clonotype: A read error may account for a junction end that differs from germline. The chain combines TRBV11-2 with TRBJ2-7; the D is unclear. The germline gives CDR1 SGHAT, CDR2 FQNNGV. The CDR3 has 12 residues. CDR3 protein: CGSSLVRYEQYF. The CDR3 DNA reads as TGTGGCAGCAGCTTAGTCCGTTACGAGCAGTACTTT. Drawing the rest from reference TRBV11-2 and TRBJ2-7, the complete variable domain is EAGVAQSPRYKIIEKRQSVAFWCNPISGHATLYWYQQILGQGPKLLIQFQNNGVVDDSQLPKDRFSAERLKGVDSTLKIQPAKLEDSAVYLCGSSLVRYEQYFGPGTRLTVT.

The chain joins TRBV28 to TRBJ1-1, with D unresolved. This CDR3 is built from 11 residues. Germline loops: CDR1 MDHEN, CDR2 SYDVKM. Trimming removed 8 bases at V and 1 base at J, with 5 bases between. CDR3 amino acids: CASRSNTEAFF. CDR3 sequence (DNA): TGTGCCAGCCGATCGAACACTGAAGCTTTCTTT. Full variable domain (rest looked up from reference TRBV28 and TRBJ1-1): DVKVTQSSRYLVKRTGEKVFLECVQDMDHENMFWYRQDPGLGLRLIYFSYDVKMKEKGDIPEGYSVSREKKERFSLILESASTNQTSMYLCASRSNTEAFFGQGTRLTVV.

A single count supports this clonotype. The missing conserved phenylalanine or tryptophan at the end of this CDR3 makes a read error likely. The chain carries TRBV10-3 and TRBJ2-7, with 10 bases that match TRBD1. Germline values: CDR1 ENHRY, CDR2 SYGVKD. CDR3 length: 15 amino acids. CDR3 residues: CAISLAPGQGSKQYS. The DNA of the CDR3 is TGTGCTATCAGCCTAGCGCCGGGACAGGGGTCGAAGCAGTACTCC.

This clonotype has ten or more counts. The rearrangement links TRBV5-5 to TRBJ1-1; tentative D call: TRBD1 (5 bases). Germline V lookup: CDR1 SGHKS, CDR2 YYEKEE (reference sequence). V gave up 2 bases and J gave up 1 base, with 12 bases separating them. The CDR3 loop spans 15 amino acids. CDR3 nucleotides: TGTGCCAGCAGCTTCATAACAGGACCGAACACTGAAGCTTTCTTT. Its translation is CASSFITGPNTEAFF.

Concerning this clonotype: The CDR3 does not close with the conserved phenylalanine or tryptophan, likely indicating a read error. The rearrangement joins TRBV11-2 to TRBJ2-2; unclear D gene. There are 14 residues in the CDR3. In germline, CDR1 is SGHAT, CDR2 FQNNGV. This CDR3 is CARSLGSNTGELFS. The CDR3 DNA sequence: TGTGCCCGCAGCTTAGGGTCGAACACCGGGGAGCTGTTTTCT.

A remark on this clonotype: A much larger clone differs from this one at a single base, so this may be a read error. The chain carries TRBV28 and TRBJ2-7; no clear D. V was pared by 7 bases and J by 2 bases, with 12 bases between. Germline assignment: CDR1 MDHEN and CDR2 SYDVKM. This CDR3 is 13 amino acids long. CDR3 amino acids: CASTQSPAYEQYF. In nucleotides, the CDR3 is TGTGCCAGCACCCAATCTCCAGCCTACGAGCAGTACTTC.

Worth noting for this clonotype: The CDR3 does not close with the conserved phenylalanine or tryptophan, likely indicating a read error. J is TRBJ2-7 and V is TRBV6-2 or TRBV6-3; 9 nucleotides line up with TRBD1. Germline V gene sequence: CDR1 MNHEY, CDR2 SVGEGT. The CDR3 runs to 17 residues. In nucleotides, the CDR3 is TGTGCCTGCAGTCACTCGTTCGAGACAGGGGGTTTCTACGAGCAGTACCTC. This codes for CACSHSFETGGFYEQYL.

This clonotype has more than one count but fewer than ten. This chain joins TRBV24-1 and TRBJ2-3; D remains unclear. Germline assignment: CDR1 KGHDR and CDR2 SFDVKD. This CDR3 has 15 amino acids. V gave up 2 bases and J gave up 0 bases, with 8 bases separating them. CDR3 sequence reads: CATSDSSASTDTQYF. Here the CDR3 DNA reads TGTGCCACCAGTGATTCCAGCGCTAGCACAGATACGCAGTATTTT.